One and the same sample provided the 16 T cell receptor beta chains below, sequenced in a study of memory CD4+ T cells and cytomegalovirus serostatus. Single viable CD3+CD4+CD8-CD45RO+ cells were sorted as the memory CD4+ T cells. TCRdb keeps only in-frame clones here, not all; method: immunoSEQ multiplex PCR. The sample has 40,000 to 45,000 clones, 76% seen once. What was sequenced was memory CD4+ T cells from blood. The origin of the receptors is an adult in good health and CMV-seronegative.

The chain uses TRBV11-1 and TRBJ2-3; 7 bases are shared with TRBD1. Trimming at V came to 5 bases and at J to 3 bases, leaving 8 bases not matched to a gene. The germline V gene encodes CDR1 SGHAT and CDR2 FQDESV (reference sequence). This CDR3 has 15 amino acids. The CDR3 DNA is TGTGCCAGCAGCCTAGGGGGCAGGCAGACAGATACGCAGTATTTT. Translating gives CASSLGGRQTDTQYF.

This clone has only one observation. The CDR3 DNA reads as TGCGCCAGCAGCCAAGATCCGTACGGGAACTATGGCTACACCTTC. Translating gives CASSQDPYGNYGYTF. J is TRBJ1-2 and V is TRBV4-1; no clear D gene. V lost 0 bases to trimming and J lost 2 bases, with 10 bases between them. Germline assignment: CDR1 MGHRA and CDR2 YSYEKL. CDR3 length equals 15 residues.

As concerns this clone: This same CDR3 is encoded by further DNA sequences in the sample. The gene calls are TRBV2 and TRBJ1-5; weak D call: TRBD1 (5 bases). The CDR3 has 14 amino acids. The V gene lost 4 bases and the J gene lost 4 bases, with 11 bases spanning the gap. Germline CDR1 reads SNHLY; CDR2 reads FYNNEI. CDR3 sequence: CASSVDGGNQPQHF. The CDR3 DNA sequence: TGTGCCAGCAGTGTCGATGGGGGGAATCAGCCCCAGCATTTT.

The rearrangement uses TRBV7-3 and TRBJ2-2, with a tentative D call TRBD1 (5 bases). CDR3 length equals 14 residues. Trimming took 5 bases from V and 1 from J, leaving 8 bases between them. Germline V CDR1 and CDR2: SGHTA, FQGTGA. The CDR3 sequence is CASSKTGNTGELFF. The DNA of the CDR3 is TGTGCCAGCAGCAAAACAGGGAACACCGGGGAGCTGTTTTTT.

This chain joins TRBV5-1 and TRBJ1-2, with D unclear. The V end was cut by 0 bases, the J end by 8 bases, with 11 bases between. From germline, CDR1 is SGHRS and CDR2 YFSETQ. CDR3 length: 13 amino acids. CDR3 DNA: TGCGCCAGCAGCTTGGTTCTCGGGGAGGGCTACACCTTC. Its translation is CASSLVLGEGYTF.

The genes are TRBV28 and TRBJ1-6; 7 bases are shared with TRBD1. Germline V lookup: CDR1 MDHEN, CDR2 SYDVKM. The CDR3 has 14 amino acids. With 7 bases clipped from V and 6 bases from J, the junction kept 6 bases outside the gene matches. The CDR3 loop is CASNGDSLNSPLHF. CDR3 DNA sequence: TGTGCCAGCAACGGGGACAGCCTTAATTCACCCCTCCACTTT.

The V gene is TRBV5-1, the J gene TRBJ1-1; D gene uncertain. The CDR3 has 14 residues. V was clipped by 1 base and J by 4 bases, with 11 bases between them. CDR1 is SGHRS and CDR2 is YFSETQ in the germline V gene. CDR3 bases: TGCGCCAGCAGCTTGTGGGGAACGAGCACTGAAGCTTTCTTT. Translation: CASSLWGTSTEAFF.

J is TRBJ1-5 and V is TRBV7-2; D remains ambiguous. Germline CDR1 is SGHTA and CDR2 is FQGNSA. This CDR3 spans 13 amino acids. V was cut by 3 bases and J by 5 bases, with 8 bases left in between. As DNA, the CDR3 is TGTGCCAGCAGCTTCTCACCCGATCAGCCCCAGCATTTT. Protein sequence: CASSFSPDQPQHF.

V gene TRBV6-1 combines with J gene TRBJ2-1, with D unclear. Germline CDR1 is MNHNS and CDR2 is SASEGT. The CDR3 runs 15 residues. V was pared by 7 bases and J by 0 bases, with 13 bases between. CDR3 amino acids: CASTKGPSSYNEQFF. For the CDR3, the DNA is TGTGCCAGCACCAAAGGACCCAGCTCCTACAATGAGCAGTTCTTC.

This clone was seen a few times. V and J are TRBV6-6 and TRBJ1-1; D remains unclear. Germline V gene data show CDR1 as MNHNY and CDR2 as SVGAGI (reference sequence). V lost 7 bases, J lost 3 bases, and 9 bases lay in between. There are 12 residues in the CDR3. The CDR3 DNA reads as TGTGCCAGCAATCGCGGGGACACTGAAGCTTTCTTT. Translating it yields CASNRGDTEAFF.

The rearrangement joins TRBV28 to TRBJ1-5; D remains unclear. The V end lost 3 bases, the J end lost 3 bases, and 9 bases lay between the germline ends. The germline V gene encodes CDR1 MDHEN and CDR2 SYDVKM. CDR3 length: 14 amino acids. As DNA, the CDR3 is TGTGCCAGCAGTTTTACGTCAGCCAATCAGCCCCAGCATTTT. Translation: CASSFTSANQPQHF.

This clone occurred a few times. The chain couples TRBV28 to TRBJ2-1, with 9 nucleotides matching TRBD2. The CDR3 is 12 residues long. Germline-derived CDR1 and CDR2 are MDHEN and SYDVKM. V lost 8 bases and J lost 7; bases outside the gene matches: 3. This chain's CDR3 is CASGSGGNEQFF. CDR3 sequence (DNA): TGTGCCAGCGGTAGCGGGGGTAATGAGCAGTTCTTC.

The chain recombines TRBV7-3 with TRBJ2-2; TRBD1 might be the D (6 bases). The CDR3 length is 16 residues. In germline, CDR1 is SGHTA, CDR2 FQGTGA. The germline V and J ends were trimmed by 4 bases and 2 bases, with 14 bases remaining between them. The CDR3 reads CASSSSRGLNTGELFF. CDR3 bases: TGTGCCAGCAGCTCTTCCAGGGGCCTCAACACCGGGGAGCTGTTTTTT. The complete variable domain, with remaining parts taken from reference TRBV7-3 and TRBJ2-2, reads GAGVSQTPSNKVTEKGKYVELRCDPISGHTALYWYRQSLGQGPEFLIYFQGTGAADDSGLPNDRFFAVRPEGSVSTLKIQRTERGDSAVYLCASSSSRGLNTGELFFGEGSRLTVL.

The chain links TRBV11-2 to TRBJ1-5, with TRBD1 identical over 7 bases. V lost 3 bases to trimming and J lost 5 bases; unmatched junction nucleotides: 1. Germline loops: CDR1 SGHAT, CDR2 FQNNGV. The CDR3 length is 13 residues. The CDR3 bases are TGTGCCAGCAGCTTTGACAGGGATCAGCCCCAGCATTTT. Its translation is CASSFDRDQPQHF.

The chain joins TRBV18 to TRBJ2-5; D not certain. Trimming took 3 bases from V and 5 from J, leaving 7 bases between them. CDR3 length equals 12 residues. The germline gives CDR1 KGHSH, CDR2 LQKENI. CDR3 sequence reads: CASSPRGETQYF. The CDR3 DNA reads TGTGCCAGCTCACCTCGTGGGGAGACCCAGTACTTC.

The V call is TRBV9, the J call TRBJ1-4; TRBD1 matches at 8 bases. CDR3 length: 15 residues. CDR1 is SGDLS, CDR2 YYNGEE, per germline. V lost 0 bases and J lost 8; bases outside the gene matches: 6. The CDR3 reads CASSVDAGGAEKLFF. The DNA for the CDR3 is TGTGCCAGCAGCGTAGATGCAGGGGGCGCGGAAAAACTGTTTTTT.